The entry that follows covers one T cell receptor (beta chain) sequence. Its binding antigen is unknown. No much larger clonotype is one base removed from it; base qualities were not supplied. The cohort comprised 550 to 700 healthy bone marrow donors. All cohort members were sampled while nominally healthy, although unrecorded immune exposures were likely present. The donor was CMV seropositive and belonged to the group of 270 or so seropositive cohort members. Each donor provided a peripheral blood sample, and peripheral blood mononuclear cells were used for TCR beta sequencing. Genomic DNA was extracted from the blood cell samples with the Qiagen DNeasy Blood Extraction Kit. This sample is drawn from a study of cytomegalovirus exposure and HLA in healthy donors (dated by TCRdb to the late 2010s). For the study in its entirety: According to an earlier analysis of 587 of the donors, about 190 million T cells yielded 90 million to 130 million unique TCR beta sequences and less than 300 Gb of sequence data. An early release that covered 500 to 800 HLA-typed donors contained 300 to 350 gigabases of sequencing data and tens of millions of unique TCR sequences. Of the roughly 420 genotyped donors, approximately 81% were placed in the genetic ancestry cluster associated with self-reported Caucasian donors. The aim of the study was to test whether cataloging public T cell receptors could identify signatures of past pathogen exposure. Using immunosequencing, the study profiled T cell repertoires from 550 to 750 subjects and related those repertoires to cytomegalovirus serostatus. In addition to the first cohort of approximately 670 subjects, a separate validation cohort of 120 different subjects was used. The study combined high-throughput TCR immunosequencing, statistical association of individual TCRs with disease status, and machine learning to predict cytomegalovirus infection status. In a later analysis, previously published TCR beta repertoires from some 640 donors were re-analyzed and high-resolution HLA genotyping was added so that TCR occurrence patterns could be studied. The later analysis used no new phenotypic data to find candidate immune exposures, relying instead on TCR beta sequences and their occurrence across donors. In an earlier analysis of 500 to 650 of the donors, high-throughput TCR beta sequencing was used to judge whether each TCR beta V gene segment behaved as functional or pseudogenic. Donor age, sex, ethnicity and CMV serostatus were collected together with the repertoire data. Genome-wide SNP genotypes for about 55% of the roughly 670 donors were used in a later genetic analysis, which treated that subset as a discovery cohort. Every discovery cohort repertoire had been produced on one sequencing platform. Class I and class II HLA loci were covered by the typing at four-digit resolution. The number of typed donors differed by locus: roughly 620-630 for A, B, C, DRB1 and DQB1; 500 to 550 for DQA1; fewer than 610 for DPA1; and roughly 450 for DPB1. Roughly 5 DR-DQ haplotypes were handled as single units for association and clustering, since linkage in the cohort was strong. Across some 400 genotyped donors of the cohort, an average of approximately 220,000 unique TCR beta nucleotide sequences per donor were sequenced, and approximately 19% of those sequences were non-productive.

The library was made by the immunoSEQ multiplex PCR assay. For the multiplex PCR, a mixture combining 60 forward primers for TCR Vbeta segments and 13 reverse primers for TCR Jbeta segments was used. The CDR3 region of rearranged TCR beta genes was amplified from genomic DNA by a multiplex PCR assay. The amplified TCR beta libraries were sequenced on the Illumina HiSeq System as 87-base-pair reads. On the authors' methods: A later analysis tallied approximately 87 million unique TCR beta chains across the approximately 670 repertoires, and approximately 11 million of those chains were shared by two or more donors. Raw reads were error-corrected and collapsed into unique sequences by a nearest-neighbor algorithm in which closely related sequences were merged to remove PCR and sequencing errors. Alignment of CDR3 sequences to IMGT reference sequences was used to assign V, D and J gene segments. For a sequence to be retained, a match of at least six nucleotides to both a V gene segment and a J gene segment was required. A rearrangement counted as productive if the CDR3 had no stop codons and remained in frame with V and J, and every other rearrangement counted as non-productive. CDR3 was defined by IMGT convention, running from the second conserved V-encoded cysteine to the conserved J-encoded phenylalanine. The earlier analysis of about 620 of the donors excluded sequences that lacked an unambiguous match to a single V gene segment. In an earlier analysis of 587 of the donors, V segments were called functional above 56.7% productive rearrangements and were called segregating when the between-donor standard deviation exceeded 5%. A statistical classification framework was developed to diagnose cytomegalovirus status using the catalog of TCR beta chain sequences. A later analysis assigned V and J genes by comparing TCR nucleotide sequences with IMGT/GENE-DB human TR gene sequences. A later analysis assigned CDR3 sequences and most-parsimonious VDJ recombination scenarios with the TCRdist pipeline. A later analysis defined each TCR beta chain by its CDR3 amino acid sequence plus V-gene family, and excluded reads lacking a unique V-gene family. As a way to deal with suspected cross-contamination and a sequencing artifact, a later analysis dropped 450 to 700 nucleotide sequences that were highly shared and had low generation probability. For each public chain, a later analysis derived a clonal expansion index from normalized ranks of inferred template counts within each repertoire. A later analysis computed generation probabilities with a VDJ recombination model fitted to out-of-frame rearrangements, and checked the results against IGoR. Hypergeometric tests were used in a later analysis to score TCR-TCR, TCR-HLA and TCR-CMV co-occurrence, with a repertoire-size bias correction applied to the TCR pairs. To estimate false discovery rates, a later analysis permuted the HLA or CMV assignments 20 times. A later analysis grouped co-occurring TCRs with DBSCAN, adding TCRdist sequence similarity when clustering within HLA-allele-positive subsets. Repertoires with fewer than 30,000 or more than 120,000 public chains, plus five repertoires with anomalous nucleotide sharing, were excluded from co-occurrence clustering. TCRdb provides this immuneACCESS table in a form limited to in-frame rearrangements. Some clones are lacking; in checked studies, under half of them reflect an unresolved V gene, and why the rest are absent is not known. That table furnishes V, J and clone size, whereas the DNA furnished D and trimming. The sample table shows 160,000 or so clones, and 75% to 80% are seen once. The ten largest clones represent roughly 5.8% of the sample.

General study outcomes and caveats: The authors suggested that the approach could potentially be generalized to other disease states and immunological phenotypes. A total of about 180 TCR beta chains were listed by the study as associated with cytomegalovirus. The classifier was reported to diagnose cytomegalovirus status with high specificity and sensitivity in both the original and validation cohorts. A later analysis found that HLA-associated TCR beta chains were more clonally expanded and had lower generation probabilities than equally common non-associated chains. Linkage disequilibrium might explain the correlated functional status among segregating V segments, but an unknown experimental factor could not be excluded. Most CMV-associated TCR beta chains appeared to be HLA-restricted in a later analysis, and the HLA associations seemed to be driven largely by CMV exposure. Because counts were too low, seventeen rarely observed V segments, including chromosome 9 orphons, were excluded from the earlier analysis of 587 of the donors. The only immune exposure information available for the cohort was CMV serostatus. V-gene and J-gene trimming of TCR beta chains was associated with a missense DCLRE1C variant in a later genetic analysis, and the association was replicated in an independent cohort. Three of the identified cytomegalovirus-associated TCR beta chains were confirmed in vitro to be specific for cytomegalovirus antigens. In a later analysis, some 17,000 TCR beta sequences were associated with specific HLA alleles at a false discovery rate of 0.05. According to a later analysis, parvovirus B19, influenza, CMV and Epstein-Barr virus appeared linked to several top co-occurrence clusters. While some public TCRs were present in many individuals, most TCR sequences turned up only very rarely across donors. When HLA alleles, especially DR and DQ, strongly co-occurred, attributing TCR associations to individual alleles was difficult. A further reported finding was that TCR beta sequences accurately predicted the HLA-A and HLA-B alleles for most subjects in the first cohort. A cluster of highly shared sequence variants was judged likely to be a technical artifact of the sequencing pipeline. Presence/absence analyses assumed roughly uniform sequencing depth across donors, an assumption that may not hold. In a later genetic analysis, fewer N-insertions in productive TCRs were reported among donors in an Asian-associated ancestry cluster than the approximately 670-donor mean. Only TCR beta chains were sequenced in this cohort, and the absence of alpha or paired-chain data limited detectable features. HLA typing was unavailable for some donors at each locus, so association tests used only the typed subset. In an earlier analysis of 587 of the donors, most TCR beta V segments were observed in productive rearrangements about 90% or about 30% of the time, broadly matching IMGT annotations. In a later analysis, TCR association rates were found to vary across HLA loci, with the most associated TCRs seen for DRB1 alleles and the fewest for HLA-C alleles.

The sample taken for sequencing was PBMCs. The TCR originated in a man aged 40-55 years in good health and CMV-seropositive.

The CDR3 region has the sequence CASSPRPTIEKLFF. The nucleotide sequence reads TGTGCCAGCAGCCCTCGTCCGACAATTGAAAAACTGTTTTTT. The rearranged chain carries TRBV5-6 and TRBJ1-4, with no confident D gene call. From the germline V gene, CDR1 is SGHDT and CDR2 is YYEEEE. The CDR3, from cysteine to phenylalanine, totals 14 residues. The only DNA kept is the CDR3, 42 bases in frame from the first base. The trim is 4 bases for V and 7 bases for J, with a gap of 14 bases between the germline ends.